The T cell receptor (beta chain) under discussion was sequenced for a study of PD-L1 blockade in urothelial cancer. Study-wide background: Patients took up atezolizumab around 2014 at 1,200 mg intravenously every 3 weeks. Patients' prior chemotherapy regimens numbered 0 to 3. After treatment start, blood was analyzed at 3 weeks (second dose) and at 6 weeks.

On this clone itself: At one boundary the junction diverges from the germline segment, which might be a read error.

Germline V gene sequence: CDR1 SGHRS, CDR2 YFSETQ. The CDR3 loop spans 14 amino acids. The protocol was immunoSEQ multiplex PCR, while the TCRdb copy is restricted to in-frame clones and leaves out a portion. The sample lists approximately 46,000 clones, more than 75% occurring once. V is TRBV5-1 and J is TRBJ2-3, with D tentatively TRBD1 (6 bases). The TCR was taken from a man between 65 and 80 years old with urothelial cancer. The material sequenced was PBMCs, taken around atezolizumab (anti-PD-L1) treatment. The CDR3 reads CASSLGTVSDMQYF. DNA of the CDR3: TGCGCCAGCAGCTTGGGGACAGTCTCAGATATGCAGTATTTT.